These 25 T cell receptor beta chains came from one sample sequenced in a study of blood T cell repertoires in COVID-19. Some clones are missing from TCRdb's copy, which holds only in-frame ones; the method was immunoSEQ multiplex PCR. The data show over 250,000 clones, approximately 83% seen once. The sequenced sample consisted of peripheral blood. The receptors originated from a woman between 50 and 59 years old who had recovered from COVID-19.

The J gene is TRBJ2-7, the V gene TRBV3-1 (or the pseudogene TRBV3-2), with D possibly TRBD2 on 6 matching bases. CDR3 length equals 14 residues. CDR1 and CDR2 from the germline V gene are LGHDT and YNNKEL (reference sequence). Trimming cost V 4 bases and J 3 bases, with 13 bases left between them. CDR3 DNA: TGTGCCAGCAGCCTAACGGCGGGGAGCTACGAGCAGTACTTC. It encodes CASSLTAGSYEQYF.

The chain uses TRBV30 and TRBJ1-5; D unresolved. The V gene lost 2 bases and the J gene lost 2 bases, with 10 bases spanning the gap. Germline V gives CDR1 GTSNPN, CDR2 SVGIG (reference sequence). The CDR3 sequence is 14 residues long. CDR3 in DNA: TGTGCCTGGAGTACCTTCGGGGGCAATCAGCCCCAGCATTTT. Its protein product is CAWSTFGGNQPQHF.

Notes on this clone: In the same sample, other DNA sequences code for this CDR3. V and J are TRBV24-1 and TRBJ2-2; TRBD1 aligns across 7 bases. CDR1 KGHDR and CDR2 SFDVKD come from the germline V gene. The ends lost 4 bases at V and 0 bases at J; junction bases unmatched: 4. CDR3 length: 16 residues. Written as DNA, the CDR3 is TGTGCCACCAGTGACCCCGGGACAGCGAACACCGGGGAGCTGTTTTTT. Its protein is CATSDPGTANTGELFF.

V is TRBV10-1 and J is TRBJ2-7; maybe TRBD2 (6 bases). V gave up 3 bases and J gave up 13 bases, with 13 bases separating them. Germline V CDR1 and CDR2: WNHNN, SYGVQD (reference sequence). The CDR3 is 11 residues long. The CDR3 is CASSDRRGCYF. Here the CDR3 DNA reads TGCGCCAGCAGTGATAGGAGGGGCTGTTACTTC.

The V and J genes are TRBV6-2 or TRBV6-3 and TRBJ1-5, with TRBD1 matching 10 bases. Germline loops: CDR1 MNHEY, CDR2 SVGEGT. The V segment lost 3 bases and the J segment 2 bases; nucleotides outside the gene matches: 16. This CDR3 region has 20 residues. The chain's CDR3 is CASSYSLGQGSSTRNQPQHF. DNA for the CDR3: TGTGCCAGCAGTTATAGTTTGGGACAGGGGAGTTCGACGCGCAATCAGCCCCAGCATTTT.

This clone was counted a few times. The V gene is TRBV19, the J gene TRBJ2-1, with TRBD2 matching 10 bases. The CDR3 extends over 14 amino acids. With 3 bases clipped from V and 9 bases from J, the junction kept 5 bases outside the gene matches. Germline CDR1 reads LNHDA; CDR2 reads SQIVND (reference sequence). CDR3 nucleotides: TGTGCCAGTAGTATGAGCGGGGGGGCTGGTGAGCAGTTCTTC. Translating gives CASSMSGGAGEQFF. Variable domain in full (rest from reference TRBV19 and TRBJ2-1): DGGITQSPKYLFRKEGQNVTLSCEQNLNHDAMYWYRQDPGQGLRLIYYSQIVNDFQKGDIAEGYSVSREKKESFPLTVTSAQKNPTAFYLCASSMSGGAGEQFFGPGTRLTVL.

V usage is TRBV3-1 (or the pseudogene TRBV3-2) and J usage is TRBJ1-3, with D possibly being TRBD1 (6 bases). The CDR3 runs to 16 residues. The germline gives CDR1 LGHDT, CDR2 YNNKEL (reference sequence). Deletions cut 4 bases from V and 3 bases from J, with 16 bases between. Here the CDR3 DNA reads TGTGCCAGCAGCCGACAGGCCAACGCTCTTGGAAACACCATATATTTT. Amino acid sequence: CASSRQANALGNTIYF.

The J gene is TRBJ2-5, the V gene TRBV5-4, with 15 positions matching TRBD2. CDR3 length equals 19 residues. With 4 bases clipped from V and 2 bases from J, the junction kept 12 bases outside the gene matches. Germline V gene lookup returns CDR1 SGHNT and CDR2 YYREEE (reference sequence). Written as DNA, the CDR3 is TGTGCCAGCAGCCACCCGGGACTAGCGGGAGGAGGGGCTCAAGAGACCCAGTACTTC. It is translated as CASSHPGLAGGGAQETQYF. Supplemented by reference TRBV5-4 and TRBJ2-5, the full variable domain reads ETGVTQSPTHLIKTRGQQVTLRCSSQSGHNTVSWYQQALGQGPQFIFQYYREEENGRGNFPPRFSGLQFPNYSSELNVNALELDDSALYLCASSHPGLAGGGAQETQYFGPGTRLLVL.

As regards this clone: Additional DNA sequences in this sample encode the identical CDR3. The chain recombines TRBV2 with TRBJ2-2, with D perhaps matching TRBD1 (6 bases). Germline values: CDR1 SNHLY, CDR2 FYNNEI. The CDR3 spans 17 residues. V lost 1 base and J lost 4, with 16 bases in between. DNA for the CDR3: TGTGCCAGCAGTGAAGGTGCTCGGAACAGGGTCACCGGGGAGCTGTTTTTT. Its translation is CASSEGARNRVTGELFF.

The chain employs TRBV28 and TRBJ2-4, with 7 bases aligning to TRBD1. The CDR3 length is 17 residues. The V gene end was trimmed by 4 bases and the J gene end by 0 bases; junction bases not matched to a gene: 9. Germline V gene sequence: CDR1 MDHEN, CDR2 SYDVKM. CDR3 DNA sequence: TGTGCCAGCAGTTCCCAGGGGGACGGTGTAGCCAAAAACATTCAGTACTTC. It translates to CASSSQGDGVAKNIQYF. Filled out from reference TRBV28 and TRBJ2-4, the complete variable domain reads DVKVTQSSRYLVKRTGEKVFLECVQDMDHENMFWYRQDPGLGLRLIYFSYDVKMKEKGDIPEGYSVSREKKERFSLILESASTNQTSMYLCASSSQGDGVAKNIQYFGAGTRLSVL.

The chain is built from TRBV27 and TRBJ2-3, with D possibly matching TRBD2 (5 bases). The germline V and J ends were trimmed by 6 bases and 4 bases, with 17 bases remaining between them. CDR3 length: 15 residues. Per the germline V gene, CDR1 is MNHEY and CDR2 is SMNVEV (reference sequence). CDR3 in amino acids: CASSQSGPRPDTQYF. DNA of the CDR3: TGTGCCAGCAGCCAGAGCGGACCAAGACCAGATACGCAGTATTTT.

The chain employs TRBV27 and TRBJ1-4; 8 nucleotides agree with TRBD1. The V gene end was trimmed by 4 bases and the J gene end by 7 bases; junction bases not matched to a gene: 8. This CDR3 region has 15 residues. CDR1 and CDR2 (germline): MNHEY, SMNVEV (reference sequence). The CDR3 reads CASSSSGGGSEKLFF. The CDR3 DNA follows: TGTGCCAGCAGTTCCTCAGGGGGCGGATCTGAAAAACTGTTTTTT.

The chain couples TRBV10-3 to TRBJ2-7; D perhaps matches TRBD1 (6 bases). Germline V gene data show CDR1 as ENHRY and CDR2 as SYGVKD. This CDR3 spans 18 amino acids. Deletions cut 3 bases from V and 0 bases from J, with 21 bases between. The CDR3 protein is CAISDFSSSGHNSYEQYF. DNA for the CDR3: TGTGCCATCAGTGATTTTTCGTCCTCGGGACATAACTCCTACGAGCAGTACTTC.

The chain recombines TRBV10-3 with TRBJ2-1; 9 nucleotides agree with TRBD1. The V and J ends lost 4 bases and 6 bases, in that order; junction bases with no gene match: 13. Germline CDR1 ENHRY, CDR2 SYGVKD. The CDR3 has 17 residues. The CDR3 DNA sequence: TGTGCCATCAGTGCACCGCCGGGACAGGGAAGAGTCAATGAGCAGTTCTTC. Residues: CAISAPPGQGRVNEQFF.

This clone was seen a handful of times. The gene calls are TRBV24-1 and TRBJ2-2; D perhaps matches TRBD1 (6 bases). The CDR3 totals 14 residues. Trimming pared 3 bases from V and 9 bases from J, leaving 13 bases between. From germline, CDR1 is KGHDR and CDR2 SFDVKD. The CDR3 bases are TGTGCCACCAGTGATCCCGTCAGGGGTAGGGAGCTGTTTTTT. It is translated as CATSDPVRGRELFF.

The V gene is TRBV27, the J gene TRBJ1-5, with D hard to call. The CDR3 consists of 10 residues. Germline assignment: CDR1 MNHEY and CDR2 SMNVEV (reference sequence). V lost 10 bases to trimming and J lost 3 bases, with 4 bases between them. The CDR3 nucleotides read TGTGCCACTCCCAATCAGCCCCAGCATTTT. Its protein is CATPNQPQHF.

The chain combines TRBV28 with TRBJ1-5; 8 bases map to TRBD1. V lost 3 bases, J lost 11 bases, and 9 bases stayed unmatched. This CDR3 has 14 residues. Germline CDR1 is MDHEN and CDR2 is SYDVKM. CDR3 region: CASSLGGTGPAQHF. In DNA, the CDR3 is TGTGCCAGCAGTTTGGGCGGGACAGGCCCGGCCCAGCATTTT.

The chain links TRBV2 to TRBJ1-2; 7 bases are shared with TRBD1. The germline gives CDR1 SNHLY, CDR2 FYNNEI. The V and J ends lost 6 bases and 8 bases, in that order; junction bases with no gene match: 9. This CDR3 is built from 13 residues. The chain's CDR3 is CASSSDRVGGYTF. DNA of the CDR3: TGTGCCAGCAGCTCAGACAGGGTTGGGGGCTACACCTTC.

The chain links TRBV6-1 to TRBJ1-2, with TRBD1 as a possible D gene (6 bases). The length of the CDR3 is 15 residues. CDR1 is MNHNS and CDR2 is SASEGT in the germline V gene. Deletions cut 0 bases from V and 7 bases from J, with 15 bases between. CDR3 residues: CASSEARGAHGGYTF. Here the CDR3 DNA reads TGTGCCAGCAGTGAAGCGCGGGGGGCGCATGGTGGCTACACCTTC.

The V call is TRBV27, the J call TRBJ2-7; 14 positions match TRBD2. Germline V gives CDR1 MNHEY, CDR2 SMNVEV (reference sequence). V was pared by 0 bases and J by 4 bases, with 2 bases of the junction left unmatched. The CDR3 consists of 16 residues. The CDR3 DNA reads as TGTGCCAGCAGTTTATCGACTAGCGGGGGGGCGTACGAGCAGTACTTC. Its translation is CASSLSTSGGAYEQYF.

This chain uses TRBV11-2 with TRBJ2-3; D is undetermined. CDR1 is SGHAT, CDR2 FQNNGV, per germline. CDR3 length: 13 residues. The V end lost 5 bases, the J end lost 3 bases, and 9 bases lay between the germline ends. The CDR3 coding sequence is TGTGCCAGCAGCCTTGAACGGACAGATACGCAGTATTTT. Protein product: CASSLERTDTQYF.

This clone has just a few counts. The chain recombines TRBV9 with TRBJ2-7; 11 nucleotides line up with TRBD2. J lost 4 bases, V lost 3 bases, and 0 bases had no gene match. Germline loops: CDR1 SGDLS, CDR2 YYNGEE. The CDR3 spans 13 residues. The CDR3 region has the DNA TGTGCCAGCAGCGCTAGCGGGAGGTACGAGCAGTACTTC. Amino acid sequence: CASSASGRYEQYF. The full variable domain, rest sourced from reference TRBV9 and TRBJ2-7, is DSGVTQTPKHLITATGQRVTLRCSPRSGDLSVYWYQQSLDQGLQFLIQYYNGEERAKGNILERFSAQQFPDLHSELNLSSLELGDSALYFCASSASGRYEQYFGPGTRLTVT.

The chain joins TRBV19 to TRBJ2-1; 10 bases map to TRBD1. Losses at the gene ends were 7 bases for V and 8 bases for J; bases not matched to a gene: 11. The CDR3 length is 15 residues. Germline CDR1 is LNHDA and CDR2 is SQIVND (reference sequence). In DNA, the CDR3 is TGTGCCAGTACCCTAAGGACCGGGACAGGGGATGAGCAGTTCTTC. Amino acids: CASTLRTGTGDEQFF.

The chain links TRBV3-1 (or the pseudogene TRBV3-2) to TRBJ2-3, with 8 bases that match TRBD1. This CDR3 comprises 15 residues. V shed 1 base and J 3 bases; nucleotides not matched to a gene: 3. Per the germline V gene, CDR1 is LGHDT and CDR2 is YNNKEL (reference sequence). Here the CDR3 reads CASSQAGQGTDTQYF. CDR3 bases: TGTGCCAGCAGCCAAGCCGGACAGGGTACAGATACGCAGTATTTT.

V gene TRBV29-1 combines with J gene TRBJ2-5, with 10 bases identical to TRBD1. The ends lost 5 bases at V and 5 bases at J; junction bases unmatched: 11. CDR3 length equals 15 residues. CDR1 is SQVTM, CDR2 ANQGSEA, per germline. CDR3 sequence reads: CSVSTGTGAFETQYF. For the CDR3, the DNA is TGCAGCGTTTCTACCGGGACAGGGGCGTTCGAGACCCAGTACTTC. Filled out from reference TRBV29-1 and TRBJ2-5, the complete variable domain reads SAVISQKPSRDICQRGTSLTIQCQVDSQVTMMFWYRQQPGQSLTLIATANQGSEATYESGFVIDKFPISRPNLTFSTLTVSNMSPEDSSIYLCSVSTGTGAFETQYFGPGTRLLVL.